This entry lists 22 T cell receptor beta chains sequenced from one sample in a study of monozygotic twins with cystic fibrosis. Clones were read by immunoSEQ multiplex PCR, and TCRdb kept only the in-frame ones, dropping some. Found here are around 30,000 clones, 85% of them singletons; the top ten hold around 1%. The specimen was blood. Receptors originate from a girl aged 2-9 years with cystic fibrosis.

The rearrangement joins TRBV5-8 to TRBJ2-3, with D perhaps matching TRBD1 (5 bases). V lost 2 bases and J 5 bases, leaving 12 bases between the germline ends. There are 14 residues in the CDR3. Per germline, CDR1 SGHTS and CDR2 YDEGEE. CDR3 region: CASSLGVGVDTQYF. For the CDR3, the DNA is TGTGCCAGCAGCTTAGGGGTAGGAGTAGATACGCAGTATTTT.

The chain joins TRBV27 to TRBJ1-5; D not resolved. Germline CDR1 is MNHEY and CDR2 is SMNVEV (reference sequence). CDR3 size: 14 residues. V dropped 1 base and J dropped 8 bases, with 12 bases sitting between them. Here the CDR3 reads CASSLWGSEKPQHF. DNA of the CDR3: TGTGCCAGCAGTTTATGGGGATCGGAGAAGCCCCAGCATTTT.

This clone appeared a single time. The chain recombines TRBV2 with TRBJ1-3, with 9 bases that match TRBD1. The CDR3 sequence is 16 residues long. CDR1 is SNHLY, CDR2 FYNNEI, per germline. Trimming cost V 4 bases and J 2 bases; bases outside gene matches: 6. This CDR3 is CASSAQGQGTGNTIYF. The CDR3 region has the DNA TGTGCCAGCAGTGCGCAGGGACAGGGCACTGGAAACACCATATATTTT.

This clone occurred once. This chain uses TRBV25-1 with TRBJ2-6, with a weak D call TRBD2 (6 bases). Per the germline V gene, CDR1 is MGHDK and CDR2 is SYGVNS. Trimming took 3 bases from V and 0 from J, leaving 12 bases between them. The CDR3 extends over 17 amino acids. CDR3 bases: TGTGCCAGCAGTGACTCCTCGGGACTCTCTGGGGCCAACGTCCTGACTTTC. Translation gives CASSDSSGLSGANVLTF.

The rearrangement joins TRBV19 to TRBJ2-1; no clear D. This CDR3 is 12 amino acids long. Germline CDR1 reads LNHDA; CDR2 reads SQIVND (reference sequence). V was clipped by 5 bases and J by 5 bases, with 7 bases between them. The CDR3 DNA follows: TGTGCCAGTAGTTCAACGAACAATGAGCAGTTCTTC. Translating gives CASSSTNNEQFF.

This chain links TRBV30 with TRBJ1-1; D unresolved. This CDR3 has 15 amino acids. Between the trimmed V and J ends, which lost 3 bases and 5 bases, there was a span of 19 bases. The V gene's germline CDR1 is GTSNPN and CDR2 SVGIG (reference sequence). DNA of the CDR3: TGTGCCTGGAGGCCTGGACGGAGAGGATATACTGAAGCTTTCTTT. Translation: CAWRPGRRGYTEAFF.

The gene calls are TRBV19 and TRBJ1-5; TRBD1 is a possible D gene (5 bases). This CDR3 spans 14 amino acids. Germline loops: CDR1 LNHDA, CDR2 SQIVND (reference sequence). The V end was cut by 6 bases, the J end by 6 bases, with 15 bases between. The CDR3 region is CASRPDQGFQPQHF. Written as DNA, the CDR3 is TGTGCCAGTAGGCCAGATCAGGGTTTTCAGCCCCAGCATTTT.

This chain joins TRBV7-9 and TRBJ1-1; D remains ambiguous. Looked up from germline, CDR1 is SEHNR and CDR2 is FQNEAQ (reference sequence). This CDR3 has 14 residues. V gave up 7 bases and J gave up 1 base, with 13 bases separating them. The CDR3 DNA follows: TGTGCCAGCACCCTTAGAGAAAGGAACACTGAAGCTTTCTTT. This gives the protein CASTLRERNTEAFF.

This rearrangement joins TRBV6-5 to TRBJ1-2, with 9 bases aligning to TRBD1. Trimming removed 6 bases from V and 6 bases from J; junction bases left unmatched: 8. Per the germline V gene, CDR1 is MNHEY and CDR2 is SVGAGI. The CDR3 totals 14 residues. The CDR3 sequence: CASSQGQGVNGYTF. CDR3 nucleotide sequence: TGTGCCAGCAGCCAGGGACAGGGAGTCAATGGCTACACCTTC.

The CDR3 loop reads CASSLDRGRSYGYTF. CDR3 nucleotides: TGTGCCAGCTCACTTGACAGGGGGCGCTCCTATGGCTACACCTTC. The J gene is TRBJ1-2, the V gene TRBV18, with 10 bases matching TRBD1. This CDR3 is 15 amino acids long. V lost 4 bases and J lost 4; bases outside the gene matches: 6. Per the germline V gene, CDR1 is KGHSH and CDR2 is LQKENI.

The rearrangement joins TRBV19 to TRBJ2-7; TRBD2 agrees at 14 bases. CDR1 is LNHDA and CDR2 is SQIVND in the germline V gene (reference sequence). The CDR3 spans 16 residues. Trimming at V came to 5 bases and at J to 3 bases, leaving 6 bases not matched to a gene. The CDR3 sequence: CASSGTSGSLVYEQYF. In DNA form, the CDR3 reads TGTGCCAGTAGTGGGACTAGCGGGAGTTTAGTCTACGAGCAGTACTTC.

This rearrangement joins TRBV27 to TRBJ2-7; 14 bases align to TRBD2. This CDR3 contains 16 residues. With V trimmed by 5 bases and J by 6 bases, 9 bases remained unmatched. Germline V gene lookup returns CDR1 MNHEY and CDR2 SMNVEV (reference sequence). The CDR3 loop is CASSPRLAGGVCEQYF. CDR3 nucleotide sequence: TGTGCCAGCAGTCCGAGACTAGCGGGGGGGGTCTGCGAGCAGTACTTC.

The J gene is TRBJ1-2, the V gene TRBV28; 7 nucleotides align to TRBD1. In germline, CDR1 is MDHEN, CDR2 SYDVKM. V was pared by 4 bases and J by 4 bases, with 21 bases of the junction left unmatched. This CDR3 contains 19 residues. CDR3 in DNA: TGTGCCAGCAGTTCGACTCTTGACAGGGATCCATTCCCCATCTATGGCTACACCTTC. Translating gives CASSSTLDRDPFPIYGYTF.

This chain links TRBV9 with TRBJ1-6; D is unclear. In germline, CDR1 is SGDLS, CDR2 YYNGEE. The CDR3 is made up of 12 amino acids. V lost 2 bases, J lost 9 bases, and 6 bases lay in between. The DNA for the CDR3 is TGTGCCAGCAGCGTTCCTGGTTCACCCCTCCACTTT. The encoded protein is CASSVPGSPLHF.

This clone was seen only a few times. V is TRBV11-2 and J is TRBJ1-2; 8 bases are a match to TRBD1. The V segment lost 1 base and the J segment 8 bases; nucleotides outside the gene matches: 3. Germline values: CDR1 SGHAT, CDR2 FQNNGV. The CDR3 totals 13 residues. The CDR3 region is CASSLVTGGGYTF. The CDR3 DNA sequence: TGTGCCAGCAGCTTAGTTACAGGGGGAGGCTACACCTTC.

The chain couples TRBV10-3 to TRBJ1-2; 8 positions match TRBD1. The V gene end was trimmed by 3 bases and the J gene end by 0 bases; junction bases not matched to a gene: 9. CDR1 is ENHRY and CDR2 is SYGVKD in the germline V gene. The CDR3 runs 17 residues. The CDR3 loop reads CAISDLTRDRTNYGYTF. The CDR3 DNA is TGTGCCATCAGTGACCTCACCCGGGACAGGACTAACTATGGCTACACCTTC.

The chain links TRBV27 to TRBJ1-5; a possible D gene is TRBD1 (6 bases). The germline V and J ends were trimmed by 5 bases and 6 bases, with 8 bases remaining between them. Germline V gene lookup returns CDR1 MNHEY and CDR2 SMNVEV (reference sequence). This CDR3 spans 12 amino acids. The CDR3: CASSQQGQPQHF. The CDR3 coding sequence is TGTGCCAGCAGTCAACAGGGTCAGCCCCAGCATTTT.

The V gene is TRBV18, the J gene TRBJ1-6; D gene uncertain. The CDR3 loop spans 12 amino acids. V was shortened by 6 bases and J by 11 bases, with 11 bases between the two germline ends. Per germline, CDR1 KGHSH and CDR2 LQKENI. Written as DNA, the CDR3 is TGTGCCAGCTCTGACCCCGGGACACCCCTCCACTTT. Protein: CASSDPGTPLHF.

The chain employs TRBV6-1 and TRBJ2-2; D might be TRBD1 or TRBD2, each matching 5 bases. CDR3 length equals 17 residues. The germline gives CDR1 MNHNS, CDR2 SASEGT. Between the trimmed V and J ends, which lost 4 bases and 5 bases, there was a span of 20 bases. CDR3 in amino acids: CASSAGTLTRKTGELFF. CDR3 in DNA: TGTGCCAGCAGTGCCGGGACCCTCACCAGGAAGACCGGGGAGCTGTTTTTT.

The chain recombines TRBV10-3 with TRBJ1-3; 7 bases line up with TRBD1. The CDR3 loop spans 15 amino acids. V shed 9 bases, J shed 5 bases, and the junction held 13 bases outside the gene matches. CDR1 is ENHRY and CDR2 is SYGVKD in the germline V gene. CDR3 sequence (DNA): TGTGCCATACAGGGGACGACAGTTACGCGAAACACCATATATTTT. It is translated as CAIQGTTVTRNTIYF.

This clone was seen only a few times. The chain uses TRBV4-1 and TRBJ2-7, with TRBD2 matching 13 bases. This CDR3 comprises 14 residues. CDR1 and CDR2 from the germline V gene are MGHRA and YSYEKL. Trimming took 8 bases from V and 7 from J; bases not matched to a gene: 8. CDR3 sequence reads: CASGGLAGEREQYF. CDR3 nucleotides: TGCGCCAGCGGAGGACTAGCGGGAGAACGGGAGCAGTACTTC.

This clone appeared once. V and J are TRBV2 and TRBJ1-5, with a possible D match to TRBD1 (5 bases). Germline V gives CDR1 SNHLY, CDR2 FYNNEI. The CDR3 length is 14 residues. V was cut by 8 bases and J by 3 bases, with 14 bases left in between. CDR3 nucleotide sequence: TGTGCCAGCGGGTCGGAGGGGAACAATCAGCCCCAGCATTTT. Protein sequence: CASGSEGNNQPQHF.